This T cell receptor (beta chain) was identified in a study of blood T cell repertoires in COVID-19 (dated by TCRdb to 2018 to 2021). At the level of the whole study: Samples from collaborators originated in the United States, Italy and Spain and spanned both the acute and convalescent phases of COVID-19. HLA class I and class II types, where available, came from metadata supplied by the sample provider rather than from assay-based typing. Nearly every sample came with metadata listing a de-identified subject ID, COVID-19 status, age in years and sex. Deeply sampled blood TCRbeta repertoires from subjects exposed to, actively infected with, or recovered from COVID-19 were included in the dataset. The repertoires were released in a freely available public database meant as a resource for research on the immune response to SARS-CoV-2. Samples were obtained from the ongoing ImmuneRACE study (first 160 participants) and from about 1,300 subjects provided by 6 global collaborators. The prospective study material was composed of cDNA or gDNA derived from T cells, B-cell-depleted T cells, or PBMCs.

Turning to this clone: The antigen it binds to is not known. No much larger clone is present one base from it, and per-base qualities are unavailable.

The collaborating institutions used their own protocols to collect whole blood in K2EDTA tubes. Collaborator samples were shipped for TCRbeta analysis as frozen whole blood, isolated PBMCs, or DNA extracted from either sample type. TCRbeta CDR3 regions were amplified from genomic DNA using the immunoSEQ Assay, a bias-controlled multiplex PCR. On the authors' methods: The number of nucleated cells in each sample was estimated by amplification of reference gene primers within the assay. To quantify the absolute abundance of each unique TCRbeta CDR3 rearrangement, sequence reads were collapsed and filtered. Productive Simpson clonality was computed per sample as the square root of Simpson's diversity index over productive rearrangements. TCRdb's version of the immuneACCESS table is confined to in-frame rearrangements and falls short of the full clone set. An unresolved V gene accounts for under half of the shortfall where checked; the remainder is of unknown origin. V, J and clone size were drawn from that table, and D and trimming were deduced from the DNA. This sample gives approximately 84,000 clones in total; over 70% of them show up just once. The top ten constitute about 5.7% of the sample.

Findings and caveats that apply to the study as a whole: How much clinical and demographic metadata was included differed by source and by participant, and the metadata was provided uncurated.

Material for sequencing was peripheral blood. The clonotype comes from a man aged 45 to 65 with active or convalescent COVID-19.

This receptor has the CDR3 CASSVVTTALWEPAHAEAFF. The DNA sequence reads TGTGCCAGCAGCGTAGTAACGACCGCCCTATGGGAGCCCGCACACGCTGAAGCTTTCTTT. The rearrangement joined TRBV9 to TRBJ1-1, with the D gene call left open. Including the terminal cysteine and phenylalanine, the CDR3 comprises 20 residues. Only the CDR3 region is kept as DNA, spanning 60 bases read in frame from base 1. The V end loses 0 bases and the J end loses 6 bases, and a stretch of 30 bases separates them. The germline V gene supplies CDR1 SGDLS and CDR2 YYNGEE.